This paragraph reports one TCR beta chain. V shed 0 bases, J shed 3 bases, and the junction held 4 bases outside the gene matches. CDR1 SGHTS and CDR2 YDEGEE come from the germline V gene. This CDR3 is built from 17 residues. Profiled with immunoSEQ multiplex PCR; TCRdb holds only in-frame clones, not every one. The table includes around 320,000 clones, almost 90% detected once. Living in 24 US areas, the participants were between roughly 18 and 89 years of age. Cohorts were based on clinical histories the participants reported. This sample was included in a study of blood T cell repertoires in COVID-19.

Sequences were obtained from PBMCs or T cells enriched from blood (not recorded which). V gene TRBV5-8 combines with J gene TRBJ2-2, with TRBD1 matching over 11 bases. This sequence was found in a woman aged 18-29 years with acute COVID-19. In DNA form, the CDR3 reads TGTGCCAGCAGCTTGGGGACAGGGGGCGCTGACACCGGGGAGCTGTTTTTT. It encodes CASSLGTGGADTGELFF.